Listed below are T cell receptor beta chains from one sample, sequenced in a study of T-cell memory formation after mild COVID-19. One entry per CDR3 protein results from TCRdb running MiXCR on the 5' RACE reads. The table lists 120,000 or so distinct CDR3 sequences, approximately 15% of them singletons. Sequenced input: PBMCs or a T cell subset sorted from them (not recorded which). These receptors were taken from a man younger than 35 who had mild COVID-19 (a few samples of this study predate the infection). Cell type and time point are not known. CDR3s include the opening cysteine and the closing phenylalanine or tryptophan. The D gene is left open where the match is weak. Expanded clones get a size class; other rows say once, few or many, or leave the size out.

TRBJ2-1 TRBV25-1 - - TGTGCCAGCACCCCCCTGACGGCCCGCTCCTACAATGAGCAGTTCTTC CASTPLTARSYNEQFF
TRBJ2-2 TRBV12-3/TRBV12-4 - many TGTGCCAGCAGTGGTGGCTCCTGGGCCGGGGAGCTGTTTTTT CASSGGSWAGELFF
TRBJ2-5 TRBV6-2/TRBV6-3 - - TGTGCCAGACAAAGGGAAGAGACCCAGTACTTC CARQREETQYF
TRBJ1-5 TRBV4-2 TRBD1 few TGTGCCAGCGCGAGAGGGGGGGACAGGAGGTATAGCAATCAGCCCCAGCATTTT CASARGGDRRYSNQPQHF
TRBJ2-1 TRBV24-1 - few TGTGCCACCAGTGCCGGACAGACTCGGGGACAGCAGTTCTTC CATSAGQTRGQQFF
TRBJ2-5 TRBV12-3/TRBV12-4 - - TGTGCCAGCAGCCCTAACCGGGGGCCCCAAGAGACCCAGTACTTC CASSPNRGPQETQYF
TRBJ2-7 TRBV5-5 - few TGTGCCAGCAGCGCGACCGGGACAAAGGGCTACGAGCAGTACTTC CASSATGTKGYEQYF
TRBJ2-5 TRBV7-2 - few TGTGCCAGCAGCTTCTCAGTTGGGGAGACCCAGTACTTC CASSFSVGETQYF
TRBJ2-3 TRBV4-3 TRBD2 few TGCGCCAGCAGCCAAGATCTCCCTAGCGGGGTTAGAGATACGCAGTATTTT CASSQDLPSGVRDTQYF
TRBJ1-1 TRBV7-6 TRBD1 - TGTGCCAGCAGCTCCAGACAGGGTATGAACACTGAAGCTTTCTTT CASSSRQGMNTEAFF
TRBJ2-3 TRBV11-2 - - TGTGCCAGCAGCTTACGTACAGGGAGGGGTGTTAGCACAGATACGCAGTATTTT CASSLRTGRGVSTDTQYF
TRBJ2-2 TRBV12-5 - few TGTGCTAGTGGTTTGGTACGACTTGGACAGCCGAACACCGGGGAGCTGTTTTTT CASGLVRLGQPNTGELFF
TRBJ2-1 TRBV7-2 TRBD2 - TGTGCCAGCAGCTTGAGCGGGGGGCTGTACAATGAGCAGTTCTTC CASSLSGGLYNEQFF
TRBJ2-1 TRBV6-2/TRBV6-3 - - TGTGCCAGCAGTCCTGGGGGCTACAATGAGCAGTTCTTC CASSPGGYNEQFF
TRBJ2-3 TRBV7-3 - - TGTGCCAGCAGCTTAACGAATGTCCTAGCGAAAAGCACAGATACGCAGTATTTT CASSLTNVLAKSTDTQYF
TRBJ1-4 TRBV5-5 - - TGTGCCAGCAGCTTGAGGAGTTCTAATGAAAAACTGTTTTTT CASSLRSSNEKLFF
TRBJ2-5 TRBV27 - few TGTGCCAGCAGTTTCGACAGGATAGAGACCCAGTACTTC CASSFDRIETQYF
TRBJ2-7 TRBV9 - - TGTGCCAGCAGCGAAGCTCCGGGTCTCTCTTACGAGCAGTACTTC CASSEAPGLSYEQYF
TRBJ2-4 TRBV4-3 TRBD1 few TGCGCCAGCAGCCAAGAGGGGACAGTCACAAACATTCAGTACTTC CASSQEGTVTNIQYF
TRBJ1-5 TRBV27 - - TGTGCCAGCAGTTCGGCGAATCAGCCCCAGCATTTT CASSSANQPQHF
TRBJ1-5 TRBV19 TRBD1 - TGTGCCAGTAGTATCCTTCTCAGGGGGAGCAATCAGCCCCAGCATTTT CASSILLRGSNQPQHF
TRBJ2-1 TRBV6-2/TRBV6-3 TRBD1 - TGTGCCAGCGATAGGGGGCACAATGAGCAGTTCTTC CASDRGHNEQFF